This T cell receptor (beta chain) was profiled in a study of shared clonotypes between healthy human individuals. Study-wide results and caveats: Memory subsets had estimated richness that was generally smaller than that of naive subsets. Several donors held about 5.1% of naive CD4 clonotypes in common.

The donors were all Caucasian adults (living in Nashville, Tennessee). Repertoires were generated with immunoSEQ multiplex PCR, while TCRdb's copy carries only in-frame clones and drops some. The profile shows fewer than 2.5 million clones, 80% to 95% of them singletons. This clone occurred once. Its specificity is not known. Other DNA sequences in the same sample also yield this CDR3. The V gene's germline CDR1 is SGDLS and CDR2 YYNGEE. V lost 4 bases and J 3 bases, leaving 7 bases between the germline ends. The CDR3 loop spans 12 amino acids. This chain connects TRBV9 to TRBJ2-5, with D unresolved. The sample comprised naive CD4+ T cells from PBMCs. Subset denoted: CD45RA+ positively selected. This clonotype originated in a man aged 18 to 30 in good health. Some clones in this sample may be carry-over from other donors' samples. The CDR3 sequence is CASSPHEETQYF. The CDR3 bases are TGTGCCAGCAGCCCTCATGAAGAGACCCAGTACTTC.